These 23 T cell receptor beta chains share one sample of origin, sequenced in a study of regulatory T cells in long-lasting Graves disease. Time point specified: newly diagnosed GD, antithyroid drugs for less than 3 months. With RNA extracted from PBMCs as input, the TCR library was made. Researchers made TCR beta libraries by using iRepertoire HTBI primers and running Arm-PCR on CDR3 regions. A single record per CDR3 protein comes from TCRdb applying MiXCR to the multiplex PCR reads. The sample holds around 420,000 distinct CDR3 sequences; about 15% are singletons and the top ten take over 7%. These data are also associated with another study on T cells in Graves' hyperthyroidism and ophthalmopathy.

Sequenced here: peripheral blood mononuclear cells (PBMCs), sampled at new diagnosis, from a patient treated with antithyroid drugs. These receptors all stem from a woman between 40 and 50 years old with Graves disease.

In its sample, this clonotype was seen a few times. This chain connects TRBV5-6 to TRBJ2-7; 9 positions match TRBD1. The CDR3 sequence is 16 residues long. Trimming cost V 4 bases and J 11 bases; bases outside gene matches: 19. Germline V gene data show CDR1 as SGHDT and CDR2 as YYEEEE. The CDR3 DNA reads TGTGCCAGCAGCCGACCGGCCGGGACAGGGTTCTTGGTGGAGTACTTC. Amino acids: CASSRPAGTGFLVEYF.

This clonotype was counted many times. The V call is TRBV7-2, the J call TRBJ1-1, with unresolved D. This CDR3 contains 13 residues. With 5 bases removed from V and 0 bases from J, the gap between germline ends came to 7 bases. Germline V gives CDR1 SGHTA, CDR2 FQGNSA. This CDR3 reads CASSATVNTEAFF. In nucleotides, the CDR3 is TGTGCCAGCAGCGCAACAGTGAACACTGAAGCTTTCTTT. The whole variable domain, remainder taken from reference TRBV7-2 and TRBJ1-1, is GAGVSQSPSNKVTEKGKDVELRCDPISGHTALYWYRQSLGQGLEFLIYFQGNSAPDKSGLPSDRFSAERTGGSVSTLTIQRTQQEDSAVYLCASSATVNTEAFFGQGTRLTVV.

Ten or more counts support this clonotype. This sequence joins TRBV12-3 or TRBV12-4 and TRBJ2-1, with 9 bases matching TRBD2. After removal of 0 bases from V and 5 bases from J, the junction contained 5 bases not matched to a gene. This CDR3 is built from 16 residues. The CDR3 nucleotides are TGTGCCAGCAGTTTAGCGGGTAGCGGGGGAGACAATGAGCAGTTCTTC. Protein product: CASSLAGSGGDNEQFF.

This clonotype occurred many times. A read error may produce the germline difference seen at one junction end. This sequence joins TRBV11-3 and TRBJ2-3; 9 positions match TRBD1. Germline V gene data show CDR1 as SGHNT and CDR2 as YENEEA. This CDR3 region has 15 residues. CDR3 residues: CASSLGDRGTDTQYF. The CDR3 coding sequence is TGTGCCAGCAGTTTAGGGGACAGGGGCACAGATACGCAGTATTTT.

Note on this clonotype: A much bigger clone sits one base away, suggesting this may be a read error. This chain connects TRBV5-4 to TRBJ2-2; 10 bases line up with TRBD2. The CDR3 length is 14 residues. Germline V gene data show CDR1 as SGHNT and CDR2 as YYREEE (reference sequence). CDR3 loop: CASQAGGNAGELFF. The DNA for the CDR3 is TGTGCCAGCCAAGCGGGAGGGAACGCCGGGGAGCTGTTTTTT.

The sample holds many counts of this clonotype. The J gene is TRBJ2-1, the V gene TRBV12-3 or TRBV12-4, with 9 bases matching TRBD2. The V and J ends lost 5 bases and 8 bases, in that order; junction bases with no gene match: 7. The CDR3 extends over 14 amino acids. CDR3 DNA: TGTGCCAGCAGTGGGTTAGCGGGAGAATATGAGCAGTTCTTC. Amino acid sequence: CASSGLAGEYEQFF.

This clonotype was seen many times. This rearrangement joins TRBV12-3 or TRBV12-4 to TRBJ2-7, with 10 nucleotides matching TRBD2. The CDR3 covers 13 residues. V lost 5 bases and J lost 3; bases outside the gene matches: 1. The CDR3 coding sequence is TGTGCCAGCAGTAGACTAGCGGGCTACGAGCAGTACTTC. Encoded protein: CASSRLAGYEQYF.

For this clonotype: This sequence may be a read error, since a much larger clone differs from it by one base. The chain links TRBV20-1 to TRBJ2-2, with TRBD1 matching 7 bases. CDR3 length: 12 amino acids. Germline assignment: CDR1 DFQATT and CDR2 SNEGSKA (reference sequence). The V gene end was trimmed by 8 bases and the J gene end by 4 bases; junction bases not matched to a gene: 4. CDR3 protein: CSTRQGTGELFF. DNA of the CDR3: TGCAGTACGCGACAGGGCACCGGGGAGCTGTTTTTT.

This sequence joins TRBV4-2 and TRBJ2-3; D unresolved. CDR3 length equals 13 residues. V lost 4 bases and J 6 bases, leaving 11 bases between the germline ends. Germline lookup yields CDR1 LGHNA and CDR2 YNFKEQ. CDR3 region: CASSPEVWDTQYF. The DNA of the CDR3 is TGTGCCAGCAGCCCCGAAGTTTGGGATACGCAGTATTTT.

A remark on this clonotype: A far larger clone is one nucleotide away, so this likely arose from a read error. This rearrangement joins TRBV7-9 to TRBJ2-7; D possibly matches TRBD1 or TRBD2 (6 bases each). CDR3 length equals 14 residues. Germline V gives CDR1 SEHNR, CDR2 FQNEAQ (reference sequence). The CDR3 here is CAISPDGGGYGQYF. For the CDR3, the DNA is TGTGCCATCAGCCCAGACGGAGGGGGTTACGGGCAGTACTTC.

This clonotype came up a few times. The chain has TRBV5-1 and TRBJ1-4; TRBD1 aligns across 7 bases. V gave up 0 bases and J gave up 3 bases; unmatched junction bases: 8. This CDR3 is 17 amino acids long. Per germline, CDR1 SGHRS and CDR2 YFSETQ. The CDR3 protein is CASSLVGQVLPNEKLFF. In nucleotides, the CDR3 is TGCGCCAGCAGCTTGGTTGGACAGGTACTCCCTAATGAAAAACTGTTTTTT.

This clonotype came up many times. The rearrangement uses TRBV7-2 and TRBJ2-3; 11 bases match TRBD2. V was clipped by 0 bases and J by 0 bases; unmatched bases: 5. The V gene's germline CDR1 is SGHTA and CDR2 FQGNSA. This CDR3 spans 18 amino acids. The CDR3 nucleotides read TGTGCCAGCAGCTTAGCGCCAGGACTAGCGGGTAGCACAGATACGCAGTATTTT. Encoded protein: CASSLAPGLAGSTDTQYF.

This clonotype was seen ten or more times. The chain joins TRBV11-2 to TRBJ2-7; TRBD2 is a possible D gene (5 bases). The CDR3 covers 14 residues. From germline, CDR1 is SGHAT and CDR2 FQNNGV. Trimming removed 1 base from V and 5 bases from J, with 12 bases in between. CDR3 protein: CASSLAGVPNEQYF. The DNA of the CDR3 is TGTGCCAGCAGCTTAGCCGGGGTTCCTAACGAGCAGTACTTC.

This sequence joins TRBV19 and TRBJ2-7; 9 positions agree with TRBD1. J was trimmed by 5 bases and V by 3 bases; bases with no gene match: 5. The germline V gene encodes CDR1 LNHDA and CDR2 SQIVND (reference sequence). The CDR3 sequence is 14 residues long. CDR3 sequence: CASSIGTGPNEQYF. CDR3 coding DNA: TGTGCCAGTAGTATTGGGACAGGGCCGAACGAGCAGTACTTC.

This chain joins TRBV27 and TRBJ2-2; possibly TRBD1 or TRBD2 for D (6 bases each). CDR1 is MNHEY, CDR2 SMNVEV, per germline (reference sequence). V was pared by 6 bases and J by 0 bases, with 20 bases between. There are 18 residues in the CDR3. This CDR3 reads CASSLTPYRDSNTGELFF. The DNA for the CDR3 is TGTGCCAGCAGCCTGACCCCCTACAGGGACTCGAACACCGGGGAGCTGTTTTTT.

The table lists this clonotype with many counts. CDR3: CSVGSGPVDYEQYF. CDR3 sequence (DNA): TGCAGTGTTGGGTCCGGACCTGTAGATTACGAGCAGTACTTC. The chain joins TRBV20-1 to TRBJ2-7; D gene uncertain. CDR1 DFQATT and CDR2 SNEGSKA come from the germline V gene (reference sequence). This CDR3 is built from 14 residues. Trimming took off 7 bases at V and 4 bases at J, with 20 bases between the two ends.

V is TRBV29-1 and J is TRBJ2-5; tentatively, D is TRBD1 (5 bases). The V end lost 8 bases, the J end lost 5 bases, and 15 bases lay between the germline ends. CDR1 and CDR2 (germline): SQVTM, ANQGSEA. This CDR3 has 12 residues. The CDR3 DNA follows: TGCAGCTCACGAACAGGTTTGGAGACCCAGTACTTC. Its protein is CSSRTGLETQYF. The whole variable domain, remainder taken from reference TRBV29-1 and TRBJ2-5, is SAVISQKPSRDICQRGTSLTIQCQVDSQVTMMFWYRQQPGQSLTLIATANQGSEATYESGFVIDKFPISRPNLTFSTLTVSNMSPEDSSIYLCSSRTGLETQYFGPGTRLLVL.

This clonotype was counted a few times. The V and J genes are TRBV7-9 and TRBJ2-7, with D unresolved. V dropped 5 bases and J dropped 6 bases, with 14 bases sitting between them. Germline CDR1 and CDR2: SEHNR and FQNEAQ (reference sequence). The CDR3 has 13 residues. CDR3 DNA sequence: TGTGCCAGCAGCCCCTATGGCGCGAGCGAGCAGTACTTC. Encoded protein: CASSPYGASEQYF.

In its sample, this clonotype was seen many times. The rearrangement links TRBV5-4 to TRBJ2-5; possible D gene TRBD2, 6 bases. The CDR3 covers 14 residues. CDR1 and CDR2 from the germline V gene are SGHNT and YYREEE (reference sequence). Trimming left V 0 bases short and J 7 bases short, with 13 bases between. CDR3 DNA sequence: TGTGCCAGCAGCTTGGCCGAATCCGGGAGGACCCAGTACTTC. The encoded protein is CASSLAESGRTQYF.

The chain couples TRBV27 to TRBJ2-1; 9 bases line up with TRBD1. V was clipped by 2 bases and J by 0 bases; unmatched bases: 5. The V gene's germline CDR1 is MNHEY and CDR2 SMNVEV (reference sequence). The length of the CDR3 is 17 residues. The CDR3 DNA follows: TGTGCCAGCAGTTTAGTCTGGGGACAGGGCTCCTACAATGAGCAGTTCTTC. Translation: CASSLVWGQGSYNEQFF.

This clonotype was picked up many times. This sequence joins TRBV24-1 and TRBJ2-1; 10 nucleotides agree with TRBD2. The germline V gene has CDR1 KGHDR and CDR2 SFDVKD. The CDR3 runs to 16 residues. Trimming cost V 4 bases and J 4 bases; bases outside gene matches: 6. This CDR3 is CATSDPGLAAYNEQFF. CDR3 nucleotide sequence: TGTGCCACCAGTGACCCCGGACTAGCGGCTTACAATGAGCAGTTCTTC.

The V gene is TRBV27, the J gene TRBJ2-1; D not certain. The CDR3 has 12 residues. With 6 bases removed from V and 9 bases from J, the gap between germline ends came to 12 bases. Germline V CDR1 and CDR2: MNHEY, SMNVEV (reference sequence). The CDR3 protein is CASRGILGEQFF. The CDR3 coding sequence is TGTGCCAGCAGAGGGATTTTGGGTGAGCAGTTCTTC.

The CDR3 region is CASTLRVTGWTAGELFF. CDR3 DNA sequence: TGTGCCAGCACCTTAAGGGTAACGGGATGGACTGCCGGGGAGCTGTTTTTT. V gene TRBV6-1 combines with J gene TRBJ2-2, with TRBD2 as a possible D gene (5 bases). The CDR3 length is 17 residues. Germline CDR1 is MNHNS and CDR2 is SASEGT. V lost 7 bases and J 6 bases, leaving 24 bases between the germline ends.